This T cell receptor (beta chain) was obtained from a study of tumor-infiltrating lymphocytes in primary liver carcinoma. Study-level information: Patients of both sexes were 30 to 69 years old.

Findings of the study overall: Just about 7-24% of leading clones were found in every one of five regions.

A primer matching the constant region was used to make TCR beta cDNA from around 550 ng of total RNA. Libraries of TCR beta came from three nested multiplex PCR rounds with slightly modified ARM-PCR. With TRBV1-TRBV30 forward primers and a C-beta reverse primer, the first two PCR rounds were run for around 11 cycles each. One entry per CDR3 protein, called by TCRdb with MiXCR from the multiplex PCR reads. This table has tens of thousands of distinct CDR3 sequences, around three quarters appearing once. As regards this clonotype: Its cognate antigen is unknown. The conserved phenylalanine or tryptophan is not found at the CDR3 terminus, so this likely reflects a read error.

The roughly 18-32 mg bulk tissue piece was not sorted before simultaneous RNA and DNA extraction. Surgery removed the patients' primary liver carcinoma. In every tumor sample, viable tumor cells made up over 90%. The CDR3 has 15 amino acids. From germline, CDR1 is MGHRA and CDR2 YSYEKL. The V call is TRBV4-1, the J call TRBJ2-7; 12 nucleotides line up with TRBD2. The sample consisted of liver tumor tissue from sampling region 3. Subset reported: tumor region T3, left-lateral pole. The TCR comes from a man between 35 and 55 years old with primary liver carcinoma and hepatitis B virus infection. CDR3 nucleotides: TGCGCCAGCAACCAAACGACTAGCGGGAGCTACGAGCAGTACCTC. Amino acid sequence: CASNQTTSGSYEQYL.